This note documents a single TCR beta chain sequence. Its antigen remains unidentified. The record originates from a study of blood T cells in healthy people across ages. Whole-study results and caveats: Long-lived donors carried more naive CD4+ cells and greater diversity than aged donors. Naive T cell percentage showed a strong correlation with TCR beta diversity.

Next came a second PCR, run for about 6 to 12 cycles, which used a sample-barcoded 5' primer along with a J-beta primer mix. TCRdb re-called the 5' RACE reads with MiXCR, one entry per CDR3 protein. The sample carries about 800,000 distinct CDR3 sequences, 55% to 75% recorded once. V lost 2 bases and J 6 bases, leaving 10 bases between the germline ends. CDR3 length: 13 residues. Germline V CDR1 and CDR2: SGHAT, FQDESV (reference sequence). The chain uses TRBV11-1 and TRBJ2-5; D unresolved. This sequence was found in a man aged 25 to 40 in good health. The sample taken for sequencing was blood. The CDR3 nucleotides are TGTGCCAGCAGCTTAAACGTGGAGCAGACCCAGTACTTC. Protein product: CASSLNVEQTQYF.